The rows below give T cell receptor beta chains drawn from one sample of a study of long-term antiretroviral therapy in people with HIV. Profiled with immunoSEQ multiplex PCR; TCRdb holds only in-frame clones, not every one. The table lists 34,000 or so clones, 82% of them singletons. The sample consisted of unsorted PBMCs, taken 0.6 years after starting antiretroviral therapy. The receptor set was obtained from a man younger than 35 with HIV. Both conserved end residues are part of each CDR3. A D gene is named only where the DNA matches it firmly. Where a row states a size, it is once, few, many or the class of an expanded clone; other rows omit it.

j_gene: TRBJ2-1
d_gene: -
abundance: -
v_gene: TRBV6-1
CDR3aa: CASSENRGWQYNEQFF
CDR3nt: TGTGCCAGCAGTGAAAATAGAGGGTGGCAGTACAATGAGCAGTTCTTC

j_gene: TRBJ2-2
d_gene: TRBD2
abundance: -
v_gene: TRBV6-1
CDR3aa: CASSSGRVTGELFF
CDR3nt: TGTGCCAGCAGTAGCGGGAGGGTCACTGGGGAGCTGTTTTTT

j_gene: TRBJ2-7
d_gene: TRBD2
abundance: once
v_gene: TRBV27
CDR3aa: CASSYGTSGYEQYF
CDR3nt: TGTGCCAGCAGTTACGGGACTAGCGGCTACGAGCAGTACTTC

j_gene: TRBJ1-1
d_gene: -
abundance: -
v_gene: TRBV7-2
CDR3aa: CASGRAGLNTEAFF
CDR3nt: TGTGCCAGCGGGCGGGCAGGCTTGAACACTGAAGCTTTCTTT

j_gene: TRBJ2-1
d_gene: TRBD2
abundance: -
v_gene: TRBV6-5
CDR3aa: CASSYGRGGHNEQFF
CDR3nt: TGTGCCAGCAGTTACGGGCGGGGGGGCCACAATGAGCAGTTCTTC

j_gene: TRBJ1-2
d_gene: -
abundance: -
v_gene: TRBV5-1
CDR3aa: CASSLNRVGYGYTF
CDR3nt: TGCGCCAGCAGCTTAAACAGGGTTGGCTATGGCTACACCTTC

j_gene: TRBJ1-3
d_gene: -
abundance: -
v_gene: TRBV18
CDR3aa: CASSPPWGNGNTIYF
CDR3nt: TGTGCCAGCTCCCCCCCTTGGGGTAATGGAAACACCATATATTTT

j_gene: TRBJ2-3
d_gene: TRBD1
abundance: -
v_gene: TRBV10-2
CDR3aa: CASSDGTGGTDTQYF
CDR3nt: TGCGCCAGCAGTGACGGGACAGGGGGGACAGATACGCAGTATTTT

j_gene: TRBJ2-7
d_gene: TRBD1
abundance: few
v_gene: TRBV6-5
CDR3aa: CASRRGQGISYEQYF
CDR3nt: TGTGCCAGCAGGCGGGGACAGGGAATCTCCTACGAGCAGTACTTC

j_gene: TRBJ1-2
d_gene: -
abundance: -
v_gene: TRBV14
CDR3aa: CASSHGAGASYGYTF
CDR3nt: TGTGCCAGCAGCCATGGGGCGGGAGCCTCCTATGGCTACACCTTC

j_gene: TRBJ1-1
d_gene: -
abundance: -
v_gene: TRBV6-1
CDR3aa: CASSLYMGTDTEAFF
CDR3nt: TGTGCCAGCAGCCTGTATATGGGGACGGACACTGAAGCTTTCTTT

j_gene: TRBJ1-5
d_gene: TRBD1
abundance: -
v_gene: TRBV28
CDR3aa: CAQGRGPGQPQHF
CDR3nt: TGTGCCCAGGGCAGGGGGCCCGGTCAGCCCCAGCATTTT

j_gene: TRBJ1-4
d_gene: -
abundance: -
v_gene: TRBV6-6
CDR3aa: CASSYLQGPEKLFF
CDR3nt: TGTGCCAGCAGTTACCTACAGGGACCCGAAAAACTGTTTTTT

j_gene: TRBJ1-5
d_gene: -
abundance: once
v_gene: TRBV6-5
CDR3aa: CASTGAIRGNQPQHF
CDR3nt: TGTGCCAGCACGGGAGCTATTAGGGGCAATCAGCCCCAGCATTTT

j_gene: TRBJ1-2
d_gene: -
abundance: -
v_gene: TRBV7-2
CDR3aa: CASSYGYGNHTF
CDR3nt: TGTGCCAGCAGCTATGGGTATGGAAACCACACCTTC

j_gene: TRBJ2-2
d_gene: -
abundance: -
v_gene: TRBV9
CDR3aa: CASSENTGELFF
CDR3nt: TGTGCCAGCAGCGAAAACACCGGGGAGCTGTTTTTT

j_gene: TRBJ2-1
d_gene: TRBD2
abundance: -
v_gene: TRBV14
CDR3aa: CASSPLAGVGNEQFF
CDR3nt: TGTGCCAGCAGCCCGCTAGCGGGAGTGGGCAATGAGCAGTTCTTC

j_gene: TRBJ1-2
d_gene: TRBD1
abundance: -
v_gene: TRBV19
CDR3aa: CASRSGQGAWYGYTF
CDR3nt: TGTGCCAGTAGGTCGGGACAGGGGGCTTGGTATGGCTACACCTTC

j_gene: TRBJ2-1
d_gene: TRBD1
abundance: once
v_gene: TRBV5-6
CDR3aa: CASRIRGNEQFF
CDR3nt: TGTGCCAGCAGAATCAGGGGGAATGAGCAGTTCTTC

j_gene: TRBJ2-1
d_gene: -
abundance: -
v_gene: TRBV5-1
CDR3aa: CASSFFRGGDEQFF
CDR3nt: TGCGCCAGCAGCTTCTTCAGGGGAGGAGATGAGCAGTTCTTC

j_gene: TRBJ2-3
d_gene: TRBD2
abundance: -
v_gene: TRBV7-3
CDR3aa: CASSSQVTASGRWTDTQYF
CDR3nt: TGTGCCAGCAGCTCCCAAGTAACGGCTAGCGGGAGGTGGACAGATACGCAGTATTTT

j_gene: TRBJ2-7
d_gene: -
abundance: once
v_gene: TRBV5-6
CDR3aa: CASSLWAGRDRTYEQYF
CDR3nt: TGTGCCAGCAGCTTGTGGGCGGGGAGGGACAGGACCTACGAGCAGTACTTC

j_gene: TRBJ2-7
d_gene: -
abundance: once
v_gene: TRBV29-1
CDR3aa: CSVRLGVYEQYF
CDR3nt: TGCAGCGTCCGACTTGGCGTCTACGAGCAGTACTTC

j_gene: TRBJ1-5
d_gene: -
abundance: -
v_gene: TRBV19
CDR3aa: CASSIVQGGQPQHF
CDR3nt: TGTGCCAGTAGTATAGTACAGGGTGGGCAGCCCCAGCATTTT

j_gene: TRBJ2-7
d_gene: -
abundance: -
v_gene: TRBV11-2
CDR3aa: CASSPIQNYEQYF
CDR3nt: TGTGCCAGCAGCCCCATACAGAACTACGAGCAGTACTTC

j_gene: TRBJ2-7
d_gene: TRBD2
abundance: -
v_gene: TRBV7-2
CDR3aa: CASNQGLATYEQYF
CDR3nt: TGTGCCAGCAACCAGGGACTAGCCACCTACGAGCAGTACTTC

j_gene: TRBJ2-1
d_gene: -
abundance: few
v_gene: TRBV7-9
CDR3aa: CASSLAGSYNEQFF
CDR3nt: TGTGCCAGCAGCTTAGCGGGGTCTTACAATGAGCAGTTCTTC

j_gene: TRBJ2-7
d_gene: -
abundance: -
v_gene: TRBV19
CDR3aa: CASTPGQGYEQYF
CDR3nt: TGTGCCAGCACACCAGGGCAGGGGTACGAGCAGTACTTC

j_gene: TRBJ2-7
d_gene: -
abundance: -
v_gene: TRBV13
CDR3aa: CASSLDSYEQYF
CDR3nt: TGTGCCAGCAGCTTGGACAGCTACGAGCAGTACTTC

j_gene: TRBJ1-5
d_gene: -
abundance: -
v_gene: TRBV19
CDR3aa: CASSALGGKRNQPQHF
CDR3nt: TGTGCCAGTAGCGCCCTGGGGGGGAAGCGCAATCAGCCCCAGCATTTT

j_gene: TRBJ1-1
d_gene: -
abundance: -
v_gene: TRBV7-8
CDR3aa: CASSLWSGLAFF
CDR3nt: TGTGCCAGCAGCTTATGGTCCGGGTTGGCTTTCTTT

j_gene: TRBJ1-4
d_gene: -
abundance: few
v_gene: TRBV21-1
CDR3aa: CASSRDRAPEKLFF
CDR3nt: TGTGCCAGCAGCCGGGACAGGGCCCCTGAAAAACTGTTTTTT

j_gene: TRBJ1-1
d_gene: -
abundance: -
v_gene: TRBV19
CDR3aa: CASSPWVGNTEAFF
CDR3nt: TGTGCCAGTAGCCCCTGGGTCGGGAACACTGAAGCTTTCTTT

j_gene: TRBJ2-1
d_gene: -
abundance: -
v_gene: TRBV19
CDR3aa: CASSTQGSYNEQFF
CDR3nt: TGTGCCAGTAGTACCCAAGGCTCCTACAATGAGCAGTTCTTC

j_gene: TRBJ2-7
d_gene: TRBD1
abundance: once
v_gene: TRBV9
CDR3aa: CASSGETGNLPYEQYF
CDR3nt: TGTGCCAGCAGCGGGGAGACAGGGAATCTTCCCTACGAGCAGTACTTC

j_gene: TRBJ1-4
d_gene: -
abundance: -
v_gene: TRBV28
CDR3aa: CASSLLKLEKLFF
CDR3nt: TGTGCCAGCAGTTTGCTTAAACTTGAAAAACTGTTTTTT

j_gene: TRBJ1-1
d_gene: -
abundance: -
v_gene: TRBV5-4
CDR3aa: CASSVDTFGAFF
CDR3nt: TGTGCCAGCAGCGTGGACACCTTTGGAGCTTTCTTT

j_gene: TRBJ2-1
d_gene: TRBD2
abundance: -
v_gene: TRBV5-4
CDR3aa: CASSLEGTALRVAGGDEQFF
CDR3nt: TGTGCCAGCAGCTTGGAAGGGACAGCCCTTCGGGTAGCGGGAGGCGATGAGCAGTTCTTC

j_gene: TRBJ2-2
d_gene: -
abundance: -
v_gene: TRBV27
CDR3aa: CASSLSWIPGELFF
CDR3nt: TGTGCCAGCAGTTTAAGTTGGATTCCCGGGGAGCTGTTTTTT

j_gene: TRBJ2-3
d_gene: -
abundance: -
v_gene: TRBV25-1
CDR3aa: CASSEWGARGATDTQYF
CDR3nt: TGTGCCAGCAGTGAATGGGGGGCGCGTGGAGCGACAGATACGCAGTATTTT

j_gene: TRBJ2-7
d_gene: TRBD1
abundance: -
v_gene: TRBV5-1
CDR3aa: CASSLSGTGAYEQYF
CDR3nt: TGCGCCAGCAGCCTATCCGGGACAGGGGCCTACGAGCAGTACTTC